These 23 T cell receptor beta chains were all obtained from the same sample, sequenced in a study of blood T cell repertoires in COVID-19. Produced via immunoSEQ multiplex PCR; TCRdb's table is partial and in-frame only. The profile shows 200,000 to 250,000 clones, more than 80% of them singletons. Sequencing used peripheral blood. The receptor source for this set is a human donor in a cohort sampled during active COVID-19.

The V call is TRBV3-1 (or the pseudogene TRBV3-2), the J call TRBJ2-5, with D uncertain. V gave up 2 bases and J gave up 5 bases, with 15 bases separating them. The CDR3 extends over 15 amino acids. Germline values: CDR1 LGHDT, CDR2 YNNKEL (reference sequence). CDR3: CASSQPTAGSETQYF. The CDR3 region has the DNA TGTGCCAGCAGCCAACCTACCGCCGGGTCGGAGACCCAGTACTTC.

This chain links TRBV6-4 with TRBJ1-2, with a weak D call TRBD1 (6 bases). V gave up 4 bases and J gave up 6 bases, with 12 bases separating them. CDR1 MRHNA and CDR2 SNTAGT come from the germline V gene. The CDR3 is 13 residues long. This CDR3 is CASSVQGGDGYTF. In nucleotides, the CDR3 is TGTGCCAGCAGTGTACAGGGAGGGGATGGCTACACCTTC.

The CDR3 sequence: CASSYPPTVNYGYTF. The CDR3 DNA follows: TGTGCCAGCAGTTACCCCCCGACAGTTAACTATGGCTACACCTTC. The V and J genes are TRBV28 and TRBJ1-2; D may be TRBD1 (5 bases). This CDR3 is built from 15 residues. Germline values: CDR1 MDHEN, CDR2 SYDVKM. Trimming took off 4 bases at V and 1 base at J, with 13 bases between the two ends.

The J gene is TRBJ1-3, the V gene TRBV4-1; D may be TRBD1 (5 bases). Germline V lookup: CDR1 MGHRA, CDR2 YSYEKL. V was shortened by 2 bases and J by 2 bases, with 16 bases between the two germline ends. The CDR3 is 17 residues long. The CDR3 region is CASSQLGREKAGNTIYF. In nucleotides, the CDR3 is TGCGCCAGCAGCCAACTGGGACGGGAGAAAGCTGGAAACACCATATATTTT.

V usage is TRBV6-5 and J usage is TRBJ1-3, with TRBD1 as a possible D gene (5 bases). CDR3 length: 15 residues. Germline CDR1 reads MNHEY; CDR2 reads SVGAGI. The V end was cut by 5 bases, the J end by 0 bases, with 11 bases between. The CDR3 sequence is CASSPTGLSGNTIYF. For the CDR3, the DNA is TGTGCCAGCAGTCCAACAGGCCTCTCTGGAAACACCATATATTTT.

The V gene is TRBV6-5, the J gene TRBJ1-5; 7 bases fit TRBD1. The germline V gene encodes CDR1 MNHEY and CDR2 SVGAGI. This CDR3 region has 15 residues. The V segment lost 6 bases and the J segment 9 bases; nucleotides outside the gene matches: 14. Here the CDR3 DNA reads TGTGCCAGCAGGGGGATTGGACAGGCCGTGGGGCCCCAGCATTTT. Its protein is CASRGIGQAVGPQHF.

This rearrangement joins TRBV7-9 to TRBJ1-6, with 8 bases lining up with TRBD1. V trimming: 2 bases; J trimming: 7 bases; junction bases outside the gene matches: 7. This CDR3 comprises 16 residues. In germline, CDR1 is SEHNR, CDR2 FQNEAQ (reference sequence). DNA of the CDR3: TGTGCCAGCAGCTTACCTCCGGGACAGGCGAATTCACCCCTCCACTTT. It translates to CASSLPPGQANSPLHF.

The chain employs TRBV6-5 and TRBJ2-7; 7 bases align to TRBD2. This CDR3 region has 11 residues. Trimming removed 8 bases from V and 5 bases from J; junction bases left unmatched: 3. Germline assignment: CDR1 MNHEY and CDR2 SVGAGI. The CDR3 DNA is TGTGCCAGCCAGCGGGAAAACGAGCAGTACTTC. It specifies CASQRENEQYF.

V and J are TRBV5-1 and TRBJ2-2; 10 bases align to TRBD2. In germline, CDR1 is SGHRS, CDR2 YFSETQ. The CDR3 is 15 residues long. Losses at the gene ends were 5 bases for V and 2 bases for J; bases not matched to a gene: 3. CDR3 residues: CASRIAGGNTGELFF. The CDR3 DNA reads as TGCGCCAGCAGGATAGCGGGGGGCAACACCGGGGAGCTGTTTTTT.

The J gene is TRBJ1-5, the V gene TRBV5-1, with 7 bases matching TRBD1. Germline V CDR1 and CDR2: SGHRS, YFSETQ. There are 15 residues in the CDR3. Trimming took 2 bases from V and 4 from J; bases not matched to a gene: 6. Here the CDR3 reads CASSLETGTNQPQHF. CDR3 DNA sequence: TGCGCCAGCAGCTTAGAGACAGGGACAAATCAGCCCCAGCATTTT.

This clone has just a few counts. The V and J genes are TRBV9 and TRBJ2-2; 7 bases line up with TRBD1. The CDR3 loop spans 16 amino acids. The V gene end was trimmed by 1 base and the J gene end by 5 bases; junction bases not matched to a gene: 8. Per germline, CDR1 SGDLS and CDR2 YYNGEE. Here the CDR3 DNA reads TGTGCCAGCAGCGTATTGGAAGGGGGCAGTACCGGGGAGCTGTTTTTT. This codes for CASSVLEGGSTGELFF.

This clone was picked up a small number of times. This chain uses TRBV29-1 with TRBJ2-5; 7 positions match TRBD1. After removal of 6 bases from V and 2 bases from J, the junction contained 6 bases not matched to a gene. The germline gives CDR1 SQVTM, CDR2 ANQGSEA. The CDR3 is made up of 13 amino acids. This chain's CDR3 is CSVGGTAQETQYF. CDR3 nucleotide sequence: TGCAGCGTGGGTGGGACAGCTCAAGAGACCCAGTACTTC.

The chain joins TRBV27 to TRBJ1-1; D remains ambiguous. Germline CDR1 is MNHEY and CDR2 is SMNVEV (reference sequence). There are 13 residues in the CDR3. V was cut by 4 bases and J by 8 bases, with 14 bases left in between. This CDR3 is CASSSHTEAEAFF. The CDR3 DNA follows: TGTGCCAGCAGTTCCCACACGGAGGCCGAAGCTTTCTTT.

The chain links TRBV19 to TRBJ2-1; 9 bases are shared with TRBD2. The germline V gene has CDR1 LNHDA and CDR2 SQIVND (reference sequence). With 6 bases clipped from V and 4 bases from J, the junction kept 13 bases outside the gene matches. The CDR3 runs 17 residues. In DNA, the CDR3 is TGTGCCAGTAGCGGGACTAGCAGTTCGGGGGTATACAATGAGCAGTTCTTC. This translates into CASSGTSSSGVYNEQFF.

This clone appeared a single time. This rearrangement joins TRBV15 to TRBJ2-2; unclear D gene. CDR3 length: 12 residues. Germline loops: CDR1 LNHNV, CDR2 YYDKDF (reference sequence). The germline V and J ends were trimmed by 3 bases and 5 bases, with 4 bases remaining between them. The DNA of the CDR3 is TGTGCCACCAGCAGTTATACCGGGGAGCTGTTTTTT. As protein: CATSSYTGELFF.

The rearrangement joins TRBV9 to TRBJ2-2; 8 positions match TRBD2. Trimming cost V 0 bases and J 0 bases; bases outside gene matches: 1. The germline gives CDR1 SGDLS, CDR2 YYNGEE. The CDR3 totals 16 residues. CDR3 loop: CASSVDSGTNTGELFF. CDR3 nucleotides: TGTGCCAGCAGCGTAGATAGCGGGACGAACACCGGGGAGCTGTTTTTT.

This clone was observed a few times. V is TRBV29-1 and J is TRBJ2-3; no definite D call. V was pared by 4 bases and J by 6 bases, with 5 bases between. Germline V gene sequence: CDR1 SQVTM, CDR2 ANQGSEA. This CDR3 is 10 amino acids long. Here the CDR3 DNA reads TGCAGCGTTGCCGAGGATACGCAGTATTTT. This translates into CSVAEDTQYF.

The rearrangement joins TRBV28 to TRBJ1-5; 9 bases map to TRBD1. The J segment lost 4 bases and the V segment lost 7 bases, leaving 5 bases of the junction unmatched. The CDR3 has 14 amino acids. Germline CDR1 is MDHEN and CDR2 is SYDVKM. The CDR3 loop is CASTRGTGNQPQHF. In DNA form, the CDR3 reads TGTGCCAGCACCCGTGGGACAGGGAATCAGCCCCAGCATTTT. Using reference TRBV28 and TRBJ1-5 for the parts outside the CDR3, the full variable domain is DVKVTQSSRYLVKRTGEKVFLECVQDMDHENMFWYRQDPGLGLRLIYFSYDVKMKEKGDIPEGYSVSREKKERFSLILESASTNQTSMYLCASTRGTGNQPQHFGDGTRLSIL.

V and J are TRBV11-1 and TRBJ2-7, with 12 bases aligning to TRBD1. Germline lookup yields CDR1 SGHAT and CDR2 FQDESV (reference sequence). The length of the CDR3 is 15 residues. V trimming: 5 bases; J trimming: 5 bases; junction bases outside the gene matches: 7. This chain's CDR3 is CASSRMGQGANEQYF. CDR3 coding DNA: TGTGCCAGCAGCAGGATGGGACAGGGGGCAAACGAGCAGTACTTC.

The chain links TRBV5-1 to TRBJ2-5; a weak D match, TRBD2 (5 bases). Trimming left V 4 bases short and J 2 bases short, with 18 bases between. Germline CDR1 SGHRS, CDR2 YFSETQ. This CDR3 contains 16 residues. The CDR3 region has the DNA TGCGCCAGCAGCCCGGGGTCTATCGGAGGTCAAGAGACCCAGTACTTC. Protein product: CASSPGSIGGQETQYF.

J is TRBJ2-7 and V is TRBV7-2; 9 bases are a match to TRBD2. CDR3 size: 16 residues. V trimming: 5 bases; J trimming: 0 bases; junction bases outside the gene matches: 8. Per germline, CDR1 SGHTA and CDR2 FQGNSA. CDR3 DNA: TGTGCCAGCAGCATTCTGAGCGGGGGGCACTCCTACGAGCAGTACTTC. Amino acid sequence: CASSILSGGHSYEQYF.

The J gene is TRBJ1-6, the V gene TRBV6-5, with 11 bases identical to TRBD1. V shed 6 bases, J shed 9 bases, and the junction held 1 base outside the gene matches. CDR3 length: 13 amino acids. Germline V gene lookup returns CDR1 MNHEY and CDR2 SVGAGI. CDR3 protein: CASRGTGGSPLHF. The CDR3 nucleotides are TGTGCCAGCAGGGGGACAGGGGGTTCACCCCTCCACTTT.

This chain uses TRBV29-1 with TRBJ1-1; D might be TRBD1 (5 bases). V lost 5 bases to trimming and J lost 5 bases, with 12 bases between them. The CDR3 has 12 residues. Looked up from germline, CDR1 is SQVTM and CDR2 is ANQGSEA. For the CDR3, the DNA is TGCAGCGTTATTGAGGGGAGGACTGAAGCTTTCTTT. This sequence encodes CSVIEGRTEAFF.